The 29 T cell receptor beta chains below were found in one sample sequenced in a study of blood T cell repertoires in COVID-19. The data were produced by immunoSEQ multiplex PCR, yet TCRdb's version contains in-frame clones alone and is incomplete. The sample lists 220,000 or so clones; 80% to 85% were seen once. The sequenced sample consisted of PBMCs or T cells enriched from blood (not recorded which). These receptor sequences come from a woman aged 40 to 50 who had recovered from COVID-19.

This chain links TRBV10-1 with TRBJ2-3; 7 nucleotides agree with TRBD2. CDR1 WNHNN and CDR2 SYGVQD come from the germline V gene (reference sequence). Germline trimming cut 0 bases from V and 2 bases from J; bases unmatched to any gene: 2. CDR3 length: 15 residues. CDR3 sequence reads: CASSESGRHTDTQYF. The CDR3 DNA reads TGCGCCAGCAGTGAGTCCGGGAGGCACACAGATACGCAGTATTTT.

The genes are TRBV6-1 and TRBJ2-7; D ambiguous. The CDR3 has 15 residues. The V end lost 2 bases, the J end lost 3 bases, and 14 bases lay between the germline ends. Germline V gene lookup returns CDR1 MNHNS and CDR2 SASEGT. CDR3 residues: CASSEFSSDNYEQYF. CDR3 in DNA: TGTGCCAGCAGTGAATTCAGTTCCGATAACTACGAGCAGTACTTC.

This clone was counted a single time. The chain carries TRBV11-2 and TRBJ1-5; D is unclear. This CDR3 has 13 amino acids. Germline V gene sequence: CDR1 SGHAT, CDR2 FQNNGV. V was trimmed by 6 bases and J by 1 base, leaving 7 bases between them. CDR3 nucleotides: TGTGCCAGCAGGGGCGGGAGCAATCAGCCCCAGCATTTT. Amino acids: CASRGGSNQPQHF.

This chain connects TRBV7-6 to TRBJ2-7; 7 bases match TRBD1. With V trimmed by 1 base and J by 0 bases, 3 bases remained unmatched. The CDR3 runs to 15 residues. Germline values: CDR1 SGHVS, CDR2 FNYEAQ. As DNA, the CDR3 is TGTGCCAGCAGCTTAGAGGGGGCGCCCTCCTACGAGCAGTACTTC. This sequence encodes CASSLEGAPSYEQYF.

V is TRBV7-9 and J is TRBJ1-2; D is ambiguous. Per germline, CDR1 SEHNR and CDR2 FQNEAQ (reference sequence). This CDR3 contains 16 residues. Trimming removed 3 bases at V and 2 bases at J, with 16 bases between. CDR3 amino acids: CASSFGSARLNYGYTF. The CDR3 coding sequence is TGTGCCAGCAGCTTTGGTTCAGCGCGGCTAAACTATGGCTACACCTTC.

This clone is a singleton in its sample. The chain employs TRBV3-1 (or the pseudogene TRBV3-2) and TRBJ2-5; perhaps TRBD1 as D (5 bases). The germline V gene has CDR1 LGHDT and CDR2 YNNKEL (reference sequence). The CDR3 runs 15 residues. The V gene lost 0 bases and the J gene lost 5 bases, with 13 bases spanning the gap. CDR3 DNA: TGTGCCAGCAGCCAAGACAGTACGGCAGGGGAGACCCAGTACTTC. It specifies CASSQDSTAGETQYF.

In DNA, the CDR3 is TGTGCCAGCAGCCACTTTAGCGGGAGGTCGACCGGGGAGCTGTTTTTT. Its protein product is CASSHFSGRSTGELFF. V is TRBV9 and J is TRBJ2-2, with 10 bases that match TRBD2. The CDR3 sequence is 16 residues long. Trimming cost V 4 bases and J 5 bases; bases outside gene matches: 8. CDR1 and CDR2 from the germline V gene are SGDLS and YYNGEE.

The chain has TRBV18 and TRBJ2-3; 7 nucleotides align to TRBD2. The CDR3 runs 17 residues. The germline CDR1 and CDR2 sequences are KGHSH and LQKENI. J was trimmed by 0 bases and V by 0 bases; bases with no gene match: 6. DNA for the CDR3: TGTGCCAGCTCACCACCCAGGGCGGGGGATAGCACAGATACGCAGTATTTT. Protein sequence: CASSPPRAGDSTDTQYF.

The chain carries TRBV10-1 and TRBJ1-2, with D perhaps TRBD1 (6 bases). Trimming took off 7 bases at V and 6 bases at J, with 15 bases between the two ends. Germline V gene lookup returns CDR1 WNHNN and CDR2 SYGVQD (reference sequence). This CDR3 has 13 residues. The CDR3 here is CASTPGAAHGYTF. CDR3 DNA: TGCGCCAGCACTCCAGGGGCAGCTCATGGCTACACCTTC.

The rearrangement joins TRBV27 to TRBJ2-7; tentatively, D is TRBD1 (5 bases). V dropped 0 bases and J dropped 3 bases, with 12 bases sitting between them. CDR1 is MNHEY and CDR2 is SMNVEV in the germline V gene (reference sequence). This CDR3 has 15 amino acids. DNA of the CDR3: TGTGCCAGCAGTTTATCTTCAGGGTTAATCTACGAGCAGTACTTC. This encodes CASSLSSGLIYEQYF.

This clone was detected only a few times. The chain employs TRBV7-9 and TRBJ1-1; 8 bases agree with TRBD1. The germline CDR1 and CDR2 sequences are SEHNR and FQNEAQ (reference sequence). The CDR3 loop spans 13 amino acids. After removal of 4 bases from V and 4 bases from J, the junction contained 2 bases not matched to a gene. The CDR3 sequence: CASSWTGSTEAFF. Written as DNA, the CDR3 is TGTGCCAGCAGCTGGACAGGGTCCACTGAAGCTTTCTTT.

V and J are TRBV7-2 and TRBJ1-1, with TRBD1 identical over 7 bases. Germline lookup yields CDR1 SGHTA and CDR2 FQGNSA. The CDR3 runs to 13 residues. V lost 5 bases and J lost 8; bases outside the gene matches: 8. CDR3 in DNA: TGTGCCAGCAGCCCGGCGGGACAGACAGAAGCTTTCTTT. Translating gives CASSPAGQTEAFF.

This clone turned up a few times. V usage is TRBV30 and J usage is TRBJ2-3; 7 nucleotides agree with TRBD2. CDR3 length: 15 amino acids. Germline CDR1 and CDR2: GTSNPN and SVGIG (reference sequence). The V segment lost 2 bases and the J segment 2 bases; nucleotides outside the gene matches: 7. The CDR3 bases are TGTGCCTGGAGTTTACTTAGCGGGTACACAGATACGCAGTATTTT. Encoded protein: CAWSLLSGYTDTQYF.

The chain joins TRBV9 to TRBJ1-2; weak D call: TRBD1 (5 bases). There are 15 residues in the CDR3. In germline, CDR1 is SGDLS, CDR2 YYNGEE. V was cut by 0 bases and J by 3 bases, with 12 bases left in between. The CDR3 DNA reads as TGTGCCAGCAGCGTAGATGGGGACTCAGACTATGGCTACACCTTC. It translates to CASSVDGDSDYGYTF.

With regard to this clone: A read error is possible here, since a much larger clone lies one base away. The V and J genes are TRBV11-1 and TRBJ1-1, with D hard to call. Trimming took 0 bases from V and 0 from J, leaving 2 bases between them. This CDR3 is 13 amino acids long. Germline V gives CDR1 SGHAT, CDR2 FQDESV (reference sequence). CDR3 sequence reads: CASSLAMNTEAFF. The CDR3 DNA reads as TGTGCCAGCAGCTTAGCCATGAACACTGAAGCTTTCTTT.

The CDR3 spells CASSLVLAGGFPYEQFF. The CDR3, as DNA: TGTGCCAGCAGCTTAGTCCTGGCGGGAGGCTTTCCGTATGAGCAGTTCTTC. The chain employs TRBV11-3 and TRBJ2-1; the match to TRBD2 covers 8 bases. The germline gives CDR1 SGHNT, CDR2 YENEEA. The V and J ends lost 1 base and 8 bases, in that order; junction bases with no gene match: 13. CDR3 length: 17 amino acids.

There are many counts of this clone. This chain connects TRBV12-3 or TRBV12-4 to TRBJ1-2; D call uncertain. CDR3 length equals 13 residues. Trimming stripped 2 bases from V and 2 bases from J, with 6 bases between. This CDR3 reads CASSLPPNYGYTF. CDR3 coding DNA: TGTGCCAGCAGTTTACCCCCGAACTATGGCTACACCTTC.

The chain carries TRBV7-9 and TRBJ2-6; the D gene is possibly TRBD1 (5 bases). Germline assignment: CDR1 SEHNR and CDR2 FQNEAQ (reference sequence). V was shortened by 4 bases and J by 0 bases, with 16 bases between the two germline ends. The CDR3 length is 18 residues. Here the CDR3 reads CASSSRVLQSSGANVLTF. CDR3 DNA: TGTGCCAGCAGCTCCAGGGTTCTTCAAAGCTCTGGGGCCAACGTCCTGACTTTC.

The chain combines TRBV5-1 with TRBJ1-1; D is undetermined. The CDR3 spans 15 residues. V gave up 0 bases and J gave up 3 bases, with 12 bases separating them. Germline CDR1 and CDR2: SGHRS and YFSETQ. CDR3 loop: CASSLGSIRDTEAFF. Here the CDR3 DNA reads TGCGCCAGCAGCTTGGGATCCATTCGGGACACTGAAGCTTTCTTT.

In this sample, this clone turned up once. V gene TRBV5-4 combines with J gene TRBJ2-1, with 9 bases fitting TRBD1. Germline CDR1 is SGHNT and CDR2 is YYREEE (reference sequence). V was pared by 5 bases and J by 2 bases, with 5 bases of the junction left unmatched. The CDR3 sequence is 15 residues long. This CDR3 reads CASRKGDRAYNEQFF. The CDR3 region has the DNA TGTGCCAGCAGAAAGGGGGACAGGGCCTACAATGAGCAGTTCTTC.

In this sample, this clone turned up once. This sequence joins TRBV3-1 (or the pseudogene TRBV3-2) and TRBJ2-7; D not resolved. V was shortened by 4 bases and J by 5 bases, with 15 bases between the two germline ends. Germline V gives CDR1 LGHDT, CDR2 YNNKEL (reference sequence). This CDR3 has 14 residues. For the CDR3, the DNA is TGTGCCAGCAGCCTTAGTTCCGCCCGGGACGAGCAGTACTTC. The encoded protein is CASSLSSARDEQYF.

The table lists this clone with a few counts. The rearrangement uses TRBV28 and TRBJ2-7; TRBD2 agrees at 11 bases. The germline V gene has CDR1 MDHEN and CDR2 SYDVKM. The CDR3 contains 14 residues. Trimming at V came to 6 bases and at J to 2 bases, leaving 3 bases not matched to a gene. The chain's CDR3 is CASSRLAGTYEQYF. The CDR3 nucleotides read TGTGCCAGCAGCAGACTAGCGGGAACCTACGAGCAGTACTTC.

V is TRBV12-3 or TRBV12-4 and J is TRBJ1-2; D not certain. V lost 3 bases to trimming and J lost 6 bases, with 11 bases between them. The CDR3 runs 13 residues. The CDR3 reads CASSFWLQDGYTF. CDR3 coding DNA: TGTGCCAGCAGTTTCTGGCTCCAAGATGGCTACACCTTC.

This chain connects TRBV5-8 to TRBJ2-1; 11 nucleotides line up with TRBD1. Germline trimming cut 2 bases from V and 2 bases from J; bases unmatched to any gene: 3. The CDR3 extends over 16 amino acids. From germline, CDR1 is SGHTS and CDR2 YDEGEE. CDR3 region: CASSLEGQGAYNEQFF. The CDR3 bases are TGTGCCAGCAGCTTAGAGGGACAGGGGGCCTACAATGAGCAGTTCTTC.

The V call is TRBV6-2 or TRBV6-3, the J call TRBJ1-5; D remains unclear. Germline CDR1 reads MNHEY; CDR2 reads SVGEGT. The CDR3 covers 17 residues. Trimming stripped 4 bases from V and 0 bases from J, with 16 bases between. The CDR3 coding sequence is TGTGCCAGCAGTTTACTCGGCGGTGCTTATAGCAATCAGCCCCAGCATTTT. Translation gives CASSLLGGAYSNQPQHF.

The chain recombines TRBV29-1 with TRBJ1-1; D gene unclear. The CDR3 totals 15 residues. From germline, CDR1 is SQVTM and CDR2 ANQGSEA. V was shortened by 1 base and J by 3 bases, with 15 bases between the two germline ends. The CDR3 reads CSVEGGRRVDTEAFF. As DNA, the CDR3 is TGCAGCGTTGAAGGTGGGAGAAGGGTGGACACTGAAGCTTTCTTT.

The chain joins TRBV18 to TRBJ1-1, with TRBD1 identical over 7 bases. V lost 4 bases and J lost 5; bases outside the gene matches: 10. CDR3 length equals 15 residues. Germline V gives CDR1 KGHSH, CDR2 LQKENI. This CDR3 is CASSRLTGLGTEAFF. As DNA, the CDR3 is TGTGCCAGCTCACGACTGACAGGGCTTGGTACTGAAGCTTTCTTT.

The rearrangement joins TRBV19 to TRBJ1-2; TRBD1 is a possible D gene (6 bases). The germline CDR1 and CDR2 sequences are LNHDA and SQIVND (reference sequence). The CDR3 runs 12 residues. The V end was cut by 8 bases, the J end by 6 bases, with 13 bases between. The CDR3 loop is CASSTQGNGYTF. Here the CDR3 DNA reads TGTGCCAGTTCGACCCAGGGGAATGGCTACACCTTC. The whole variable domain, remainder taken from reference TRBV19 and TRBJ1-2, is DGGITQSPKYLFRKEGQNVTLSCEQNLNHDAMYWYRQDPGQGLRLIYYSQIVNDFQKGDIAEGYSVSREKKESFPLTVTSAQKNPTAFYLCASSTQGNGYTFGSGTRLTVV.

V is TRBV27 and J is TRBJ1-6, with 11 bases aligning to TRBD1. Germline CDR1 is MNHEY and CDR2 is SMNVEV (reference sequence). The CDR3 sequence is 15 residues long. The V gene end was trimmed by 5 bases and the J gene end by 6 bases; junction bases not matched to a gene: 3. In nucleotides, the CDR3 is TGTGCCAGCAGTCCGGGACAGGGGGGTAATTCACCCCTCCACTTT. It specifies CASSPGQGGNSPLHF.